This entry lists 6 T cell receptor beta chains sequenced from one sample in a study of CD8 T cells in ankylosing spondylitis. TCRdb reprocessed the 5' RACE reads with MiXCR, giving one entry per CDR3 protein. The sample has 250,000 to 400,000 distinct CDR3 sequences, approximately 10% seen once. The sample taken for sequencing was blood, either unsorted or a sorted T cell fraction (not recorded which). The receptor source for this set is a female donor with ankylosing spondylitis or in good health (not recorded which).

As regards this clonotype: The junction does not match germline at one end; this may be a read error. The chain is built from TRBV20-1 and TRBJ1-2; no firm D call. CDR3 length: 14 amino acids. Germline V lookup: CDR1 DFQATT, CDR2 SNEGSKA (reference sequence). CDR3 region: CSALLGSGTYGDTF. CDR3 bases: TGCAGTGCTTTACTCGGTTCAGGCACCTATGGCGACACCTTC.

The table lists this clonotype with many counts. The genes are TRBV28 and TRBJ2-6, with D possibly TRBD1 on 6 matching bases. Germline CDR1 reads MDHEN; CDR2 reads SYDVKM. V lost 2 bases and J lost 1, with 9 bases in between. This CDR3 region has 16 residues. CDR3 DNA sequence: TGTGCCAGCAGTTTACCCGGGACATCTGGGGCCAACGTCCTGACTTTC. Translating gives CASSLPGTSGANVLTF.

This clonotype appeared many times. The chain links TRBV5-1 to TRBJ1-2; D ambiguous. Trimming stripped 7 bases from V and 5 bases from J, with 21 bases between. Germline V CDR1 and CDR2: SGHRS, YFSETQ. The CDR3 runs to 15 residues. CDR3 residues: CASDVGAADQYGYTF. The CDR3 DNA is TGCGCCAGCGACGTGGGAGCGGCAGATCAGTATGGCTACACCTTC. The full variable domain, in which reference TRBV5-1 and TRBJ1-2 provide the parts outside the CDR3, is KAGVTQTPRYLIKTRGQQVTLSCSPISGHRSVSWYQQTPGQGLQFLFEYFSETQRNKGNFPGRFSGRQFSNSRSEMNVSTLELGDSALYLCASDVGAADQYGYTFGSGTRLTVV.

In its sample, this clonotype was seen a few times. This chain links TRBV19 with TRBJ2-5; possible D gene TRBD2, 5 bases. Germline V CDR1 and CDR2: LNHDA, SQIVND (reference sequence). Deletions cut 6 bases from V and 4 bases from J, with 12 bases between. This CDR3 contains 13 residues. CDR3 protein: CASSGSALETQYF. DNA of the CDR3: TGTGCCAGTAGCGGTAGCGCCCTAGAGACCCAGTACTTC.

The chain is built from TRBV7-9 and TRBJ2-6; 8 bases align to TRBD1. The germline V gene encodes CDR1 SEHNR and CDR2 FQNEAQ (reference sequence). V gave up 1 base and J gave up 4 bases; unmatched junction bases: 6. The CDR3 has 17 residues. The CDR3 nucleotides are TGTGCCAGCAGCTTAGTGCAGGGGGCAGCGGGGGCCAACGTCCTGACTTTC. It encodes CASSLVQGAAGANVLTF.

V is TRBV14 and J is TRBJ2-7; D remains ambiguous. The CDR3 runs 12 residues. Trimming took off 4 bases at V and 5 bases at J, with 9 bases between the two ends. CDR1 and CDR2 (germline): SGHDN, FVKESK. CDR3 loop: CASSPTRHEQYF. CDR3 sequence (DNA): TGTGCCAGCAGCCCGACAAGACACGAGCAGTACTTC.